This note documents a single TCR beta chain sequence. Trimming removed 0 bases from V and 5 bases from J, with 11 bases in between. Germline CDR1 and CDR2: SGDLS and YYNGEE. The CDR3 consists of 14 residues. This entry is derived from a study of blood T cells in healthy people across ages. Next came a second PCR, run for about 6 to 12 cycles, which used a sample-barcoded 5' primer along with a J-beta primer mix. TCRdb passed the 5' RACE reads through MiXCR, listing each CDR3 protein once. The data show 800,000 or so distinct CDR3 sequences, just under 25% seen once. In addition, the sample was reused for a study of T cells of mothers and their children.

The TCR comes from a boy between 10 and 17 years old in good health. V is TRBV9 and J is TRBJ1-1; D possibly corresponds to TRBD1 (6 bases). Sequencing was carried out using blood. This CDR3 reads CASSVAAGDTEAFF. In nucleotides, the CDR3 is TGTGCCAGCAGCGTAGCCGCAGGGGATACTGAAGCTTTCTTT.